This TCR beta chain emerged from a study of T-cell reconstitution after alpha-beta-depleted transplantation in children. This clonotype has ten or more counts. This sample's TCRbeta library carried unique molecular identifier barcodes. TCRdb reanalysed the PCR reads using MiXCR and keeps one entry per CDR3 protein. Among some 530,000 distinct CDR3 sequences, approximately 12% were seen once, and the ten largest hold over 5.5%. V was shortened by 7 bases and J by 8 bases, with 20 bases between the two germline ends. This CDR3 has 14 residues. Germline CDR1 is MDHEN and CDR2 is SYDVKM. This TCR derives from a human donor who donated a stem cell graft to a child with combined immunodeficiency. The rearrangement joins TRBV28 to TRBJ1-1; D unresolved. Sequencing used PBMCs from the stem cell graft donor, obtained from the stem cell graft. The CDR3 reads CASTQSTGRREAFF. The CDR3 DNA follows: TGTGCCAGCACCCAATCTACTGGACGTCGCGAAGCTTTCTTT.